This TCR beta chain was obtained from a study of T-cell memory formation after mild COVID-19. Study at large: For the most part, TCR clusters were specific to one donor.

The CDR3 consists of 13 residues. With V trimmed by 4 bases and J by 4 bases, 4 bases remained unmatched. Germline V lookup: CDR1 SGHNT, CDR2 YYREEE (reference sequence). General study results and limits: Within pre-infection memory, some responding clones were found, suggesting cross-reactive memory joined.

A word on this clonotype: Its matching antigen is unknown.

With constant-segment primers, 5'RACE yielded cDNA libraries of TCR alpha and TCR beta that carried sample barcodes and UMIs. Each CDR3 protein gets one entry after TCRdb re-called the 5' RACE reads with MiXCR. Of roughly 450,000 distinct CDR3 sequences listed, around a sixth are singletons. V usage is TRBV5-4 and J usage is TRBJ2-5; 7 nucleotides match TRBD1. The origin of this receptor is an adult woman who had mild COVID-19 (a few samples of this study predate the infection). Cell type and time point are not known. Sequenced: PBMCs or a T cell subset sorted from them (not recorded which). The chain's CDR3 is CASSNRDRETQYF. The CDR3 region has the DNA TGTGCCAGCAGCAACCGGGACAGAGAGACCCAGTACTTC.